The next 11 T cell receptor beta chains were all read from a single sample in a study of T cell responses to AZD1222 COVID-19 vaccine. Profiled with immunoSEQ multiplex PCR; TCRdb holds only in-frame clones, not every one. The profile shows roughly 140,000 clones, 92% of them singletons. The source material was peripheral blood, sampled on day 0 of AZD1222 vaccination. These receptors originate from an adult in good health.

The DNA for the CDR3 is TGTGCCAGCTCACCAGTAGGCCCGGCTCAGGGGCTTCCCTACGAGCAGTACTTC. This encodes CASSPVGPAQGLPYEQYF. The V and J genes are TRBV18 and TRBJ2-7; the D gene is possibly TRBD1 (6 bases). The CDR3 has 18 amino acids. V shed 2 bases and J shed 2 bases, with 22 bases lying between them. The germline V gene encodes CDR1 KGHSH and CDR2 LQKENI. Filled out from reference TRBV18 and TRBJ2-7, the complete variable domain reads NAGVMQNPRHLVRRRGQEARLRCSPMKGHSHVYWYRQLPEEGLKFMVYLQKENIIDESGMPKERFSAEFPKEGPSILRIQQVVRGDSAAYFCASSPVGPAQGLPYEQYFGPGTRLTVT.

This sequence joins TRBV4-1 and TRBJ2-3; TRBD2 agrees at 12 bases. The CDR3 runs 16 residues. Germline CDR1 is MGHRA and CDR2 is YSYEKL. V gave up 6 bases and J gave up 4 bases; unmatched junction bases: 8. CDR3 in amino acids: CASRASGRANADTQYF. The CDR3 DNA follows: TGCGCCAGCAGAGCTAGCGGGAGGGCCAACGCAGATACGCAGTATTTT.

V and J are TRBV29-1 and TRBJ2-1; D remains unclear. The ends were cut back, 7 bases at V and 2 bases at J, with 9 bases in the middle. The CDR3 length is 12 residues. Germline-derived CDR1 and CDR2 are SQVTM and ANQGSEA. CDR3 amino acids: CSASRTYNEQFF. The CDR3 DNA sequence: TGCAGCGCAAGTAGGACCTACAATGAGCAGTTCTTC.

The chain links TRBV18 to TRBJ1-1; perhaps TRBD1 as D (5 bases). CDR1 and CDR2 from the germline V gene are KGHSH and LQKENI. The CDR3 has 14 residues. V was cut by 4 bases and J by 4 bases, with 13 bases left in between. The CDR3 is CASSLGLRVTEAFF. Here the CDR3 DNA reads TGTGCCAGCTCACTGGGACTCCGGGTCACTGAAGCTTTCTTT.

The chain is built from TRBV30 and TRBJ1-5; D ambiguous. The V gene's germline CDR1 is GTSNPN and CDR2 SVGIG (reference sequence). The CDR3 consists of 13 residues. Trimming took 2 bases from V and 6 from J, leaving 11 bases between them. The CDR3 is CAWSKGLSQPQHF. The CDR3 DNA follows: TGTGCCTGGAGTAAAGGCTTGAGTCAGCCCCAGCATTTT.

The V call is TRBV6-1, the J call TRBJ1-5; D not resolved. The CDR3 is made up of 14 amino acids. V lost 3 bases and J 7 bases, leaving 13 bases between the germline ends. The germline gives CDR1 MNHNS, CDR2 SASEGT. CDR3 sequence reads: CASSEVLTGQPQHF. CDR3 DNA sequence: TGTGCCAGCAGTGAGGTACTTACGGGGCAGCCCCAGCATTTT.

This rearrangement joins TRBV4-2 to TRBJ2-3; D is perhaps TRBD2 (7 bases). The CDR3 consists of 16 residues. Deletions cut 4 bases from V and 2 bases from J, with 16 bases between. Germline lookup yields CDR1 LGHNA and CDR2 YNFKEQ. The CDR3 DNA sequence: TGTGCCAGCAGCCCACGGACAGCGGGACTCACAGATACGCAGTATTTT. Translating gives CASSPRTAGLTDTQYF.

V gene TRBV5-1 combines with J gene TRBJ2-7; 8 nucleotides line up with TRBD1. CDR1 is SGHRS and CDR2 is YFSETQ in the germline V gene. CDR3 length: 14 amino acids. V lost 2 bases and J lost 6; bases outside the gene matches: 7. For the CDR3, the DNA is TGCGCCAGCAGCTTAAGACAGGGGATCGGCGAGCAGTACTTC. Translated: CASSLRQGIGEQYF.

With respect to this clone: One end of the junction is discordant with germline, which a read error may explain. The V gene is TRBV27, the J gene TRBJ2-2; possibly TRBD2 for D (6 bases). In germline, CDR1 is MNHEY, CDR2 SMNVEV (reference sequence). This CDR3 is 15 amino acids long. The CDR3 protein is CASSFGPGGTVELFF. The CDR3 DNA reads as TGTGCCAGCAGTTTCGGGCCCGGGGGAACCGTGGAGCTGTTTTTT.

The CDR3 bases are TGTGCCAGCAGCAGGCAGGGGGGGGATGAAAAACTGTTTTTT. Encoded protein: CASSRQGGDEKLFF. The J gene is TRBJ1-4, the V gene TRBV7-2; 7 bases agree with TRBD1. CDR1 is SGHTA, CDR2 FQGNSA, per germline. The CDR3 sequence is 14 residues long. Losses at the gene ends were 5 bases for V and 6 bases for J; bases not matched to a gene: 6.

CDR3 in DNA: TGTGCCGGGTCCCCCCAGGGGCCATCCTATGGCTACACCTTC. Translated: CAGSPQGPSYGYTF. V usage is TRBV30 and J usage is TRBJ1-2, with D possibly TRBD1 on 6 matching bases. V lost 8 bases and J 4 bases, leaving 20 bases between the germline ends. Germline assignment: CDR1 GTSNPN and CDR2 SVGIG (reference sequence). CDR3 length: 14 residues.